This entry concerns a single TCR beta chain. The source of the sample is a study of blood T cells in healthy people across ages. Primers used in a second PCR of about 6 to 12 cycles were a sample-barcoded 5' primer and a J-beta primer mix. TCRdb processed the 5' RACE reads anew with MiXCR; each CDR3 protein has one entry. Of more than 800,000 distinct CDR3 sequences detected, around 45% appear once; the ten largest clones hold 15% to 20%. CDR1 is DFQATT and CDR2 is SNEGSKA in the germline V gene (reference sequence). With 3 bases removed from V and 11 bases from J, the gap between germline ends came to 19 bases. The CDR3 is 13 residues long.

The receptor comes from a woman aged 60-75 years in good health. The material sequenced was blood. V is TRBV20-1 and J is TRBJ2-5; perhaps TRBD2 as D (6 bases). DNA for the CDR3: TGCAGTGCTAGTGGGTCAGCGGGTAAGGAGCAGTACTTC. Its translation: CSASGSAGKEQYF.